Included here is one T cell receptor beta chain sequence, with context. What it binds is unknown. The CDR3 has 14 residues. Trimming cost V 7 bases and J 2 bases, with 15 bases left between them. The V gene's germline CDR1 is LNHDA and CDR2 SQIVND (reference sequence). The data belong to a study of beta chain features in type 1 diabetes. Broader study findings: In these data, an HLA type influence on TCRB rearrangement remained unresolved. Patients with Type 1 diabetes showed moderately but significantly shorter TCRB CDR3s in all four CD4+ subsets.

Expressed TCRB transcripts were sequenced, since all the RNA that had been isolated was reverse transcribed. Method: immunoSEQ multiplex PCR; TCRdb's copy keeps in-frame clones and lacks some. The sample contains about 650,000 clones, 9.5% to 15% of which appear only once. Sequences were obtained from naive CD4+ T cells from blood. This receptor was identified in a man aged 25 to 45 with type 1 diabetes. This chain connects TRBV19 to TRBJ2-7, with D perhaps being TRBD1 or TRBD2 (7 bases each). The CDR3 is CASTPGGDPYEQYF. The CDR3 DNA reads as TGTGCCAGTACCCCAGGGGGGGATCCCTACGAGCAGTACTTC.